This entry describes one T cell receptor beta chain. The data were obtained in a study of control samples from healthy donors and cancer patients. Clones were read by immunoSEQ multiplex PCR, and TCRdb kept only the in-frame ones, dropping some. In the table there are roughly 130,000 clones, around 93% of which are singletons. CDR1 is SGHTA and CDR2 is FQGNSA in the germline V gene. The CDR3 extends over 14 amino acids. V lost 5 bases, J lost 3 bases, and 13 bases lay in between. The rearrangement uses TRBV7-2 and TRBJ2-5; the D is unclear. This clonotype was obtained from a man between 18 and 35 years old in good health. Input material: blood. This CDR3 is CASSLLGGKETQYF. In DNA, the CDR3 is TGTGCCAGCAGCCTCCTTGGCGGTAAAGAGACCCAGTACTTC.